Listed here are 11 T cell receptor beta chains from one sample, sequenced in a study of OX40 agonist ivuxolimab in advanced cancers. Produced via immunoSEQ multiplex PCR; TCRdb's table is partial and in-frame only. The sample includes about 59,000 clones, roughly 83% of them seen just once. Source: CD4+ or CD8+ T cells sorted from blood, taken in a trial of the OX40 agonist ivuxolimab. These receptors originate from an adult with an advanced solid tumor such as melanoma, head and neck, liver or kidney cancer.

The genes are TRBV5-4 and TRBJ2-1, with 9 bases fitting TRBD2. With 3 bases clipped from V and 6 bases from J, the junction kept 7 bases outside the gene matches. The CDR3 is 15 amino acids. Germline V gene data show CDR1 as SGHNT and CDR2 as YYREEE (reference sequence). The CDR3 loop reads CASSSGGLAFNEQFF. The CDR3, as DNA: TGTGCCAGCAGCTCAGGGGGACTAGCTTTCAATGAGCAGTTCTTC.

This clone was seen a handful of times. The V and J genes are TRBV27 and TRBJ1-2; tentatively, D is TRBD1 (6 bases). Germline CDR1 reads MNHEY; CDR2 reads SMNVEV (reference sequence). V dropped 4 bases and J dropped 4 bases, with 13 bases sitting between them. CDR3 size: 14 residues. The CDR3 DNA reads TGTGCCAGCAGTTCGACAGGTATGGGCTATGGCTACACCTTC. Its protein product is CASSSTGMGYGYTF.

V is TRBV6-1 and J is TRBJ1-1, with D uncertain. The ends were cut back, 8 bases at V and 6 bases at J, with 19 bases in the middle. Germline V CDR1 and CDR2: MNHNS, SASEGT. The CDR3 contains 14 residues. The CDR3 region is CASRREGFVAEAFF. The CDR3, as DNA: TGTGCCAGCCGCCGAGAAGGTTTTGTCGCTGAAGCTTTCTTT.

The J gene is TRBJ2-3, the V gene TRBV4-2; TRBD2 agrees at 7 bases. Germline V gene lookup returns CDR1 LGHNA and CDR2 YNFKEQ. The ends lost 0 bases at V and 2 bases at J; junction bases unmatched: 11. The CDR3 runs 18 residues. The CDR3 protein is CASSQEFRASGATDTQYF. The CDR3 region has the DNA TGTGCCAGCAGCCAAGAGTTTCGTGCTAGCGGAGCCACAGATACGCAGTATTTT.

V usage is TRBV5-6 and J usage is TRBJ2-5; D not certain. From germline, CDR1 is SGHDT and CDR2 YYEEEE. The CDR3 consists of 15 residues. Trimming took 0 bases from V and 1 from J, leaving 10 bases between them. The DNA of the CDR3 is TGTGCCAGCAGCTTGGTGTTGGGCACCCAAGAGACCCAGTACTTC. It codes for CASSLVLGTQETQYF.

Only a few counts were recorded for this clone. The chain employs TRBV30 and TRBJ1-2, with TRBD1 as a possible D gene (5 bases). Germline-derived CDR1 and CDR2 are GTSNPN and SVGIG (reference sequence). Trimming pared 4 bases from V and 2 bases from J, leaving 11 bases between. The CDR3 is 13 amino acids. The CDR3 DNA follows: TGTGCCTGGAAGTGGGGCGGGAACTATGGCTACACCTTC. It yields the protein CAWKWGGNYGYTF.

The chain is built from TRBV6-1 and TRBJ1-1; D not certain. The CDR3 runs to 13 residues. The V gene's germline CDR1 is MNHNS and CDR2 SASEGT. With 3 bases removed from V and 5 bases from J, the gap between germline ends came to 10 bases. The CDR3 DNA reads TGTGCCAGCAGTGAGTTAGCGAGGACTGAAGCTTTCTTT. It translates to CASSELARTEAFF.

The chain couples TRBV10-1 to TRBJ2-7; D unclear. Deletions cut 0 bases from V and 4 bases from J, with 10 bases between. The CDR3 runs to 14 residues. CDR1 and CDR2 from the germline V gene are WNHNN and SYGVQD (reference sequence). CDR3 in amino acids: CASSESRGGYEQYF. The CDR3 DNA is TGCGCCAGCAGTGAGTCGCGCGGCGGATACGAGCAGTACTTC.

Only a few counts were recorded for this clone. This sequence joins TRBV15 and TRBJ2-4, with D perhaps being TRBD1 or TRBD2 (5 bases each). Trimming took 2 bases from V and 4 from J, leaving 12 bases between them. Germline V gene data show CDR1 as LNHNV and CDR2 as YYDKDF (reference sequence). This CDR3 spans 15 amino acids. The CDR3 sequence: CATSRYGAEKNIQYF. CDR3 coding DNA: TGTGCCACCAGCAGATACGGGGCGGAGAAAAACATTCAGTACTTC.

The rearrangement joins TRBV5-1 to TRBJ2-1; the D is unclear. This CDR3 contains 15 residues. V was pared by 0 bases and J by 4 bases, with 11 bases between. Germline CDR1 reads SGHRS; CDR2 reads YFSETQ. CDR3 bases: TGCGCCAGCAGCTTGGAAGCTGGGGTTTACAATGAGCAGTTCTTC. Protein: CASSLEAGVYNEQFF.

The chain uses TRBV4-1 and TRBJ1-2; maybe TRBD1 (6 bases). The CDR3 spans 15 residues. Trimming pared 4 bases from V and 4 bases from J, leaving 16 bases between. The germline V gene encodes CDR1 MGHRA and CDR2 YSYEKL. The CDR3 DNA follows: TGCGCCAGCAGCCTAGACAGGAGCCCCTCCTATGGCTACACCTTC. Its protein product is CASSLDRSPSYGYTF.